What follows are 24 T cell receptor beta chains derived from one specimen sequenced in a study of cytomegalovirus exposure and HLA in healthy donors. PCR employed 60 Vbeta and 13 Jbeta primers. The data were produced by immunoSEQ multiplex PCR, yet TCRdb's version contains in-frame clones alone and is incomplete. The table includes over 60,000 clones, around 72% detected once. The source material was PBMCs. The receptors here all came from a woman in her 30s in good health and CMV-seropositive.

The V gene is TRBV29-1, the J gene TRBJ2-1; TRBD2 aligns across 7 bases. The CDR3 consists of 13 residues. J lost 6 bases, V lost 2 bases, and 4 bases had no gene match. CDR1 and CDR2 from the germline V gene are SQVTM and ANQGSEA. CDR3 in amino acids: CSVEPPGGNEQFF. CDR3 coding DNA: TGCAGCGTTGAACCCCCGGGGGGCAATGAGCAGTTCTTC.

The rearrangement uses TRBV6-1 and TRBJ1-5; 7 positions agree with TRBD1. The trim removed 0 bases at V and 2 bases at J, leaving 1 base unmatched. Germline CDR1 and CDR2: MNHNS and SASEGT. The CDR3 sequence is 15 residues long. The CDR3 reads CASSEADRGNQPQHF. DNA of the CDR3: TGTGCCAGCAGTGAAGCCGACAGGGGCAATCAGCCCCAGCATTTT.

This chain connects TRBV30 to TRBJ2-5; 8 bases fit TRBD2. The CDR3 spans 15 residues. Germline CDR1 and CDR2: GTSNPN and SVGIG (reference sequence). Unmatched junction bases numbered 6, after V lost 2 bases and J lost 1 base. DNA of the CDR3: TGTGCCTGGAGTATGGCTAGCGGGCTCCAAGAGACCCAGTACTTC. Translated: CAWSMASGLQETQYF.

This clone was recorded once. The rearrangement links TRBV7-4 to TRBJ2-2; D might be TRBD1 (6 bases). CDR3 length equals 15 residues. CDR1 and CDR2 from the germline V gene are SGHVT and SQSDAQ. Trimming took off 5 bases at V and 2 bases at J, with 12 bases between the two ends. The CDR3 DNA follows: TGTGCCAGCAGCAGTCGGGACACTAACACCGGGGAGCTGTTTTTT. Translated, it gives CASSSRDTNTGELFF.

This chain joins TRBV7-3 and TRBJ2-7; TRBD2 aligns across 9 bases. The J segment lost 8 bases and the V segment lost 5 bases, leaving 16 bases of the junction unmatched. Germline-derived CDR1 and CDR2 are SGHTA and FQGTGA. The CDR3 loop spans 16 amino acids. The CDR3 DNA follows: TGTGCCAGCAGCCCTACCGCGGGAGGGGGCCATTTCAAGCAGTACTTC. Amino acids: CASSPTAGGGHFKQYF.

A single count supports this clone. This CDR3 reads CASSFQANYGYTF. CDR3 DNA: TGCGCCAGCAGCTTTCAGGCTAACTATGGCTACACCTTC. V gene TRBV5-1 combines with J gene TRBJ1-2, with D uncertain. Trimming took 2 bases from V and 0 from J, leaving 5 bases between them. The CDR3 runs 13 residues. Germline CDR1 SGHRS, CDR2 YFSETQ.

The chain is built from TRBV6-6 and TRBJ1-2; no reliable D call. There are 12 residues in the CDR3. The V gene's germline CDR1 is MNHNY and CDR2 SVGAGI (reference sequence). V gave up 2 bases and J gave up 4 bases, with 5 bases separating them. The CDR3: CASSYGLYGYTF. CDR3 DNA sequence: TGTGCCAGCAGTTACGGACTCTATGGCTACACCTTC.

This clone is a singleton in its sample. In nucleotides, the CDR3 is TGTGCCAGCGGGTTTACAGGGCGAGGGCATGGCTACACCTTC. Protein: CASGFTGRGHGYTF. J is TRBJ1-2 and V is TRBV28, with D maybe TRBD1 (6 bases). V dropped 8 bases and J dropped 6 bases, with 19 bases sitting between them. Germline CDR1 reads MDHEN; CDR2 reads SYDVKM. The CDR3 sequence is 14 residues long.

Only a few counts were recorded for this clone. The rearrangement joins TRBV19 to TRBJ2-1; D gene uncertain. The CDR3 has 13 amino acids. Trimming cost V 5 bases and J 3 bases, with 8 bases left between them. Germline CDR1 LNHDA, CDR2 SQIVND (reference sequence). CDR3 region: CASSPRGYNEQFF. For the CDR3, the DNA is TGTGCCAGTAGTCCTAGAGGCTACAATGAGCAGTTCTTC.

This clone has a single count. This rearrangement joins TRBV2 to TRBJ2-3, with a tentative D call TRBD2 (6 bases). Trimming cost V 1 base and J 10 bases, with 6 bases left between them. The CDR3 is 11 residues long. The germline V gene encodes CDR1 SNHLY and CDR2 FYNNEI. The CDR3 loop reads CASSEGGAQYF. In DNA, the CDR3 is TGTGCCAGCAGTGAAGGGGGGGCGCAGTATTTT.

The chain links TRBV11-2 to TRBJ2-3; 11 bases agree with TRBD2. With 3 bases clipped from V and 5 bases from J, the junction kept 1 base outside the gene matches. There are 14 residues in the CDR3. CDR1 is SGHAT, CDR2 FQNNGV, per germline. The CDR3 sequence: CASSFGTSGDTQYF. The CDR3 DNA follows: TGTGCCAGCAGCTTTGGGACTAGCGGAGATACGCAGTATTTT.

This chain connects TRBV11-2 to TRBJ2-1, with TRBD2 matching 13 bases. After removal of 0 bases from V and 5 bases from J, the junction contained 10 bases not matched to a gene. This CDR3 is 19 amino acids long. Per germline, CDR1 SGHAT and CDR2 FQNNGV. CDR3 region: CASSLEGRLAGGLDNEQFF. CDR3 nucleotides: TGTGCCAGCAGCTTAGAGGGTAGACTAGCGGGAGGATTGGACAATGAGCAGTTCTTC.

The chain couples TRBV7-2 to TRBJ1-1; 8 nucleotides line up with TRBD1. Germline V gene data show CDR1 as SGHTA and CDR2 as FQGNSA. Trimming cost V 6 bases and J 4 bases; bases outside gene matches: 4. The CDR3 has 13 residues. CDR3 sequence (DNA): TGTGCCAGCAGTCCGGACAGGGTCACTGAAGCTTTCTTT. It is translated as CASSPDRVTEAFF.

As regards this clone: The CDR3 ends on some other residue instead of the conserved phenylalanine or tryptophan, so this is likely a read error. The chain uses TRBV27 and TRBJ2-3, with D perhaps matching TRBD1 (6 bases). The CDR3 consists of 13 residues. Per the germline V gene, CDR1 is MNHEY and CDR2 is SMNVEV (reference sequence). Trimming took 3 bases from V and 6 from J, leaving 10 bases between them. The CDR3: CASSFRQVDTQYL. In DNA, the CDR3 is TGTGCCAGCAGTTTCCGACAGGTCGATACGCAGTATCTT.

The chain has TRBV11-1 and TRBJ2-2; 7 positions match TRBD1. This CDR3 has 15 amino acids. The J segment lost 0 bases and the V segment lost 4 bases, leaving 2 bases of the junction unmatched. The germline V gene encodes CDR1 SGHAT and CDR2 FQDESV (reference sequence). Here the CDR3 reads CASSYGTANTGELFF. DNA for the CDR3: TGTGCCAGCAGCTACGGGACAGCGAACACCGGGGAGCTGTTTTTT.

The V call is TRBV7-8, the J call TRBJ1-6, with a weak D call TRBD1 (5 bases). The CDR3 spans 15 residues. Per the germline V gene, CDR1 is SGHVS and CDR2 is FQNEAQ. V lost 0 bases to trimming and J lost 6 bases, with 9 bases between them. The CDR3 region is CASSLAGLFNSPLHF. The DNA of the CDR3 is TGTGCCAGCAGCTTAGCGGGACTGTTTAATTCACCCCTCCACTTT.

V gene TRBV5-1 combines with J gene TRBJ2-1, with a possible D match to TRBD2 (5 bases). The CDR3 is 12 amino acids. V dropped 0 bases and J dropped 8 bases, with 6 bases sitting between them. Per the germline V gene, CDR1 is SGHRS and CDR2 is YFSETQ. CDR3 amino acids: CASSLGEYEQFF. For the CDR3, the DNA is TGCGCCAGCAGCTTGGGGGAGTATGAGCAGTTCTTC.

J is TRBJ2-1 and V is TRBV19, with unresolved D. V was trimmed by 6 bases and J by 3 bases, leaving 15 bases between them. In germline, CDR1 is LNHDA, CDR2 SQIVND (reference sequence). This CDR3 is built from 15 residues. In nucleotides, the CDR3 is TGTGCCAGTAGGGCGGCAGCCATCCTCTACAATGAGCAGTTCTTC. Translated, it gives CASRAAAILYNEQFF. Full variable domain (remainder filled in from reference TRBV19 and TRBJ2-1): DGGITQSPKYLFRKEGQNVTLSCEQNLNHDAMYWYRQDPGQGLRLIYYSQIVNDFQKGDIAEGYSVSREKKESFPLTVTSAQKNPTAFYLCASRAAAILYNEQFFGPGTRLTVL.

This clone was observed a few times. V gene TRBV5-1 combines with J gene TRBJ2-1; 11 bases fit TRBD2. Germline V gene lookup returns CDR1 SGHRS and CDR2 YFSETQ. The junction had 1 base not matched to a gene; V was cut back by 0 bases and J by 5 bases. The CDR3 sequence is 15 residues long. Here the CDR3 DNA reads TGCGCCAGCAGCTTGGGGGGACTAGCGGACAATGAGCAGTTCTTC. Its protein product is CASSLGGLADNEQFF.

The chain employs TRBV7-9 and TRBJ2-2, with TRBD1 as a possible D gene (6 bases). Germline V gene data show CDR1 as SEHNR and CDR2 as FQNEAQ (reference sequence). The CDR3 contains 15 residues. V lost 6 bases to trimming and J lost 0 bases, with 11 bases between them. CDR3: CASRPDRSNTGELFF. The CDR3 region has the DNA TGTGCCAGCAGGCCTGACAGGTCGAACACCGGGGAGCTGTTTTTT.

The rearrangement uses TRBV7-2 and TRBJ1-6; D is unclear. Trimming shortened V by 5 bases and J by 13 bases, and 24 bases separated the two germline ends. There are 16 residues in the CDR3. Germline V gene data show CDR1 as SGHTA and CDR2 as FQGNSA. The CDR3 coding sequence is TGTGCCAGCAGCCGAGGATTCCGGGAGACGACTAATCCCCTCCACTTT. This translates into CASSRGFRETTNPLHF.

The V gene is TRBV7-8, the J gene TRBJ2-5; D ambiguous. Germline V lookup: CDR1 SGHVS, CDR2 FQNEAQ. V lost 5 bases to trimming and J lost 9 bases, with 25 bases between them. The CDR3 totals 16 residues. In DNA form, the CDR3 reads TGTGCCAGCAGCCCGCGGCTAGGTGTTGAACATGCGGCCCAGTACTTC. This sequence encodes CASSPRLGVEHAAQYF.

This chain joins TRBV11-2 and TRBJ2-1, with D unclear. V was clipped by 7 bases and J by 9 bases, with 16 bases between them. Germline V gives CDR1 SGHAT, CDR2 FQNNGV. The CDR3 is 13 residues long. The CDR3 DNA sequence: TGTGCCAGCACCCTCACGGGTTCTCGTGAGCAGTTCTTC. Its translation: CASTLTGSREQFF.

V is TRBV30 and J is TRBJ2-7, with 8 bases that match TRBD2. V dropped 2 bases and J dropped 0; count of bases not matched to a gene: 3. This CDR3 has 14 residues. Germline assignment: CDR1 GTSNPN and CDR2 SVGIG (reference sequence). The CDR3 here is CAWSPTSGSYEQYF. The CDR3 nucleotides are TGTGCCTGGAGTCCCACTAGCGGCTCCTACGAGCAGTACTTC.